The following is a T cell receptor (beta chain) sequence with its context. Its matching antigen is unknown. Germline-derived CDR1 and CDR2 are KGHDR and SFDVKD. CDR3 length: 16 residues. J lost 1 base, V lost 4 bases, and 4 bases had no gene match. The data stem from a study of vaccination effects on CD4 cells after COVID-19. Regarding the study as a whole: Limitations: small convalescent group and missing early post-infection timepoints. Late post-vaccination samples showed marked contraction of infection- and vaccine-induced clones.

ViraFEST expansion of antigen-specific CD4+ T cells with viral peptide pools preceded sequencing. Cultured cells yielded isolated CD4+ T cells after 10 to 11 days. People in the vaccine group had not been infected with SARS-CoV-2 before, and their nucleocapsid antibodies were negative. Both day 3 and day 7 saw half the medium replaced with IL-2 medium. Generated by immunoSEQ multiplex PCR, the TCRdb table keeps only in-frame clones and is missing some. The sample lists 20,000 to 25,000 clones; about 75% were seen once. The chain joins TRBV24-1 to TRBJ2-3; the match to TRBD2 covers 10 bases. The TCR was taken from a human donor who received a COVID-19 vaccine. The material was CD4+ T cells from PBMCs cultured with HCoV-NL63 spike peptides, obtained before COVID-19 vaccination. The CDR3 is CATSDPTSGGTDTQYF. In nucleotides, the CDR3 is TGTGCCACCAGTGACCCCACTAGCGGGGGCACAGATACGCAGTATTTT.